What follows are 26 T cell receptor beta chains derived from one specimen sequenced in a study of graft-versus-host responses after intestinal transplantation. Clones were sequenced by immunoSEQ multiplex PCR, and TCRdb holds only the in-frame ones, with some missing. The data hold about 90,000 clones, with more than 90% observed a single time. What these receptors recognize is not known. Specimen: unstimulated CD4+ T cells sorted from spleen or lymph node cells, collected before intestinal transplant. Receptors originate from a human donor who received an intestinal transplant.

The chain links TRBV11-3 to TRBJ2-7; possibly TRBD1 or TRBD2 for D (5 bases each). The CDR3 is 15 residues long. V shed 4 bases and J shed 0 bases, with 13 bases lying between them. Germline V gene data show CDR1 as SGHNT and CDR2 as YENEEA. Here the CDR3 DNA reads TGTGCCAGCAGCTACTCCGGGGCGGGCTCCTACGAGCAGTACTTC. Protein: CASSYSGAGSYEQYF.

The chain has TRBV28 and TRBJ2-3; TRBD1 matches 7 bases. Germline V lookup: CDR1 MDHEN, CDR2 SYDVKM. Losses at the gene ends were 6 bases for V and 0 bases for J; bases not matched to a gene: 6. The CDR3 has 15 residues. The CDR3 bases are TGTGCCAGCAGGTCCGGGACAGCTAGCACAGATACGCAGTATTTT. Encoded protein: CASRSGTASTDTQYF.

V is TRBV7-2 and J is TRBJ2-3; the D gene is possibly TRBD1 (5 bases). Germline V gives CDR1 SGHTA, CDR2 FQGNSA. V gave up 6 bases and J gave up 5 bases, with 9 bases separating them. This CDR3 has 12 residues. CDR3 DNA sequence: TGTGCCAGCAGGAGACAGAGAGATACGCAGTATTTT. It encodes CASRRQRDTQYF.

This clone was picked up one time. The rearrangement uses TRBV18 and TRBJ1-4; D is unclear. V lost 3 bases and J 7 bases, leaving 15 bases between the germline ends. In germline, CDR1 is KGHSH, CDR2 LQKENI. CDR3 length: 15 amino acids. Here the CDR3 DNA reads TGTGCCAGCTCACCGGGCAGATTAGATGGTGAAAAACTGTTTTTT. This gives the protein CASSPGRLDGEKLFF.

The V gene is TRBV5-1, the J gene TRBJ1-1, with 8 bases matching TRBD1. The germline CDR1 and CDR2 sequences are SGHRS and YFSETQ. The CDR3 consists of 16 residues. J gave up 1 base and V 1 base, and 6 bases lay outside the gene matches. The CDR3 is CASSLNSGQGNTEAFF. CDR3 DNA sequence: TGCGCCAGCAGCTTGAACTCAGGACAGGGGAACACTGAAGCTTTCTTT.

The rearrangement uses TRBV6-1 and TRBJ1-1; D perhaps matches TRBD1 (6 bases). Trimming removed 6 bases at V and 5 bases at J, with 19 bases between. The CDR3 runs to 15 residues. Per germline, CDR1 MNHNS and CDR2 SASEGT. Here the CDR3 reads CASRIDRSSRTEAFF. The CDR3 DNA is TGTGCCAGCAGAATTGACAGGAGTTCAAGGACTGAAGCTTTCTTT.

The V gene is TRBV19, the J gene TRBJ1-3, with 8 bases aligning to TRBD1. The CDR3 has 14 residues. Trimming at V came to 8 bases and at J to 0 bases, leaving 3 bases not matched to a gene. Germline V gene lookup returns CDR1 LNHDA and CDR2 SQIVND (reference sequence). CDR3 coding DNA: TGTGCCAGTCGGGACAGGAGCTCTGGAAACACCATATATTTT. Translated, it gives CASRDRSSGNTIYF.

This clone was counted a single time. The chain couples TRBV19 to TRBJ2-2, with a tentative D call TRBD2 (5 bases). This CDR3 comprises 14 residues. CDR1 is LNHDA and CDR2 is SQIVND in the germline V gene (reference sequence). With 2 bases removed from V and 6 bases from J, the gap between germline ends came to 10 bases. The CDR3 DNA is TGTGCCAGTAGTATACCCGGGGTCCCCGGGGAGCTGTTTTTT. Translated, it gives CASSIPGVPGELFF.

This chain links TRBV30 with TRBJ1-5; D is uncertain. The CDR3 is made up of 15 amino acids. Trimming left V 1 base short and J 4 bases short, with 14 bases between. CDR1 is GTSNPN and CDR2 is SVGIG in the germline V gene (reference sequence). CDR3 sequence reads: CAWSGPGRSNQPQHF. For the CDR3, the DNA is TGTGCCTGGAGTGGCCCGGGGAGGTCTAATCAGCCCCAGCATTTT.

The CDR3 DNA follows: TGTGCCAGCAGCTTGCTAGGGGGCGGCAATGAGCAGTTCTTC. Its translation: CASSLLGGGNEQFF. The genes are TRBV7-2 and TRBJ2-1; the match to TRBD1 covers 7 bases. The CDR3 consists of 14 residues. CDR1 is SGHTA and CDR2 is FQGNSA in the germline V gene. J was trimmed by 6 bases and V by 3 bases; bases with no gene match: 5.

This chain links TRBV30 with TRBJ2-3; the D gene could be TRBD1 or TRBD2 (6 bases each). Trimming removed 0 bases at V and 6 bases at J, with 19 bases between. Germline loops: CDR1 GTSNPN, CDR2 SVGIG (reference sequence). CDR3 length: 16 residues. The CDR3 loop is CAWSVGGRGMVDTQYF. The CDR3 DNA reads TGTGCCTGGAGTGTAGGGGGTCGCGGGATGGTTGATACGCAGTATTTT.

This clone was found once. In nucleotides, the CDR3 is TGTGCCAGCATCCGGGCGGAGGGGAAATACGAGCAGTACTTC. Encoded protein: CASIRAEGKYEQYF. The rearrangement uses TRBV6-1 and TRBJ2-7, with D possibly matching TRBD2 (6 bases). There are 14 residues in the CDR3. Looked up from germline, CDR1 is MNHNS and CDR2 is SASEGT. Between the trimmed V and J ends, which lost 7 bases and 4 bases, there was a span of 17 bases.

V usage is TRBV28 and J usage is TRBJ2-7; D uncertain. Trimming took 1 base from V and 1 from J, leaving 14 bases between them. This CDR3 is 16 amino acids long. CDR1 MDHEN and CDR2 SYDVKM come from the germline V gene. CDR3 residues: CASSLSGFSLSYEQYF. CDR3 nucleotide sequence: TGTGCCAGCAGTTTATCGGGTTTCAGCCTATCCTACGAGCAGTACTTC.

In its sample, this clone was seen once. Within the sample, other DNA sequences also encode this same CDR3. This chain uses TRBV7-6 with TRBJ1-1; 8 bases fit TRBD1. V lost 5 bases to trimming and J lost 5 bases; unmatched junction nucleotides: 4. This CDR3 is 13 amino acids long. Germline assignment: CDR1 SGHVS and CDR2 FNYEAQ. The CDR3 sequence is CASSLGQGTEAFF. For the CDR3, the DNA is TGTGCCAGCAGCCTAGGACAGGGTACTGAAGCTTTCTTT. Combining the CDR3 with reference TRBV7-6 and TRBJ1-1 gives the whole variable domain GAGVSQSPRYKVTKRGQDVALRCDPISGHVSLYWYRQALGQGPEFLTYFNYEAQQDKSGLPNDRFSAERPEGSISTLTIQRTEQRDSAMYRCASSLGQGTEAFFGQGTRLTVV.

This chain connects TRBV9 to TRBJ2-7; 8 bases line up with TRBD2. The V gene end was trimmed by 7 bases and the J gene end by 5 bases; junction bases not matched to a gene: 8. CDR1 and CDR2 from the germline V gene are SGDLS and YYNGEE. The CDR3 has 13 residues. CDR3 nucleotide sequence: TGTGCCAGCGGGCCAGCGGGAGCCCACGAGCAGTACTTC. Its translation: CASGPAGAHEQYF. The full variable domain, its missing parts supplied by reference TRBV9 and TRBJ2-7, is DSGVTQTPKHLITATGQRVTLRCSPRSGDLSVYWYQQSLDQGLQFLIQYYNGEERAKGNILERFSAQQFPDLHSELNLSSLELGDSALYFCASGPAGAHEQYFGPGTRLTVT.

The chain employs TRBV7-8 and TRBJ2-1; 8 positions match TRBD2. The CDR3 sequence is 16 residues long. The germline V gene has CDR1 SGHVS and CDR2 FQNEAQ. With 1 base clipped from V and 9 bases from J, the junction kept 11 bases outside the gene matches. The CDR3 spells CASSLGGGTGGSEQFF. In DNA form, the CDR3 reads TGTGCCAGCAGCTTAGGGGGCGGAACGGGAGGGAGTGAGCAGTTCTTC.

The genes are TRBV27 and TRBJ2-3, with 9 nucleotides matching TRBD1. This CDR3 region has 15 residues. V lost 2 bases and J lost 6; bases outside the gene matches: 6. The germline V gene has CDR1 MNHEY and CDR2 SMNVEV (reference sequence). CDR3 bases: TGTGCCAGCAGTTTAGGGGACAGGGAACGGGATACGCAGTATTTT. Amino acids: CASSLGDRERDTQYF.

The chain recombines TRBV18 with TRBJ2-6, with D perhaps TRBD2 (6 bases). The germline V gene encodes CDR1 KGHSH and CDR2 LQKENI. The CDR3 runs 16 residues. Deletions cut 3 bases from V and 0 bases from J, with 9 bases between. DNA of the CDR3: TGTGCCAGCTCACCGGTAGCGGCCTCTGGGGCCAACGTCCTGACTTTC. This codes for CASSPVAASGANVLTF. Full variable domain (outside the CDR3, taken from reference TRBV18 and TRBJ2-6): NAGVMQNPRHLVRRRGQEARLRCSPMKGHSHVYWYRQLPEEGLKFMVYLQKENIIDESGMPKERFSAEFPKEGPSILRIQQVVRGDSAAYFCASSPVAASGANVLTFGAGSRLTVL.

This clone was seen just once. The chain is built from TRBV18 and TRBJ1-2; D gene uncertain. CDR3 length: 13 amino acids. The V and J ends lost 2 bases and 2 bases respectively, with 6 bases between them. Germline CDR1 reads KGHSH; CDR2 reads LQKENI. In DNA, the CDR3 is TGTGCCAGCTCACCAACTTCGAACTATGGCTACACCTTC. Its protein is CASSPTSNYGYTF. Variable domain in full (rest from reference TRBV18 and TRBJ1-2): NAGVMQNPRHLVRRRGQEARLRCSPMKGHSHVYWYRQLPEEGLKFMVYLQKENIIDESGMPKERFSAEFPKEGPSILRIQQVVRGDSAAYFCASSPTSNYGYTFGSGTRLTVV.

V gene TRBV10-2 combines with J gene TRBJ2-4; no definite D call. This CDR3 spans 13 amino acids. The germline gives CDR1 WSHSY, CDR2 SAAADI. V was pared by 7 bases and J by 0 bases, with 7 bases between. CDR3 DNA sequence: TGCGCCAGCACGGAAGCAGCCAAAAACATTCAGTACTTC. Protein: CASTEAAKNIQYF.

The genes are TRBV4-1 and TRBJ2-7; D not resolved. The CDR3 is 14 amino acids. V was shortened by 7 bases and J by 2 bases, with 15 bases between the two germline ends. In germline, CDR1 is MGHRA, CDR2 YSYEKL. CDR3 protein: CASTQYILAYEQYF. In nucleotides, the CDR3 is TGCGCCAGCACACAATACATACTCGCCTACGAGCAGTACTTC.

The rearrangement links TRBV7-9 to TRBJ1-5; a weak D match, TRBD1 (6 bases). CDR1 and CDR2 from the germline V gene are SEHNR and FQNEAQ (reference sequence). V was clipped by 6 bases and J by 4 bases, with 10 bases between them. CDR3 length equals 13 residues. The DNA for the CDR3 is TGTGCCAGCAGTTTCGACAGGAATCAGCCCCAGCATTTT. Encoded protein: CASSFDRNQPQHF. The variable domain in full, with the rest retrieved from reference TRBV7-9 and TRBJ1-5, is DTGVSQNPRHKITKRGQNVTFRCDPISEHNRLYWYRQTLGQGPEFLTYFQNEAQLEKSRLLSDRFSAERPKGSFSTLEIQRTEQGDSAMYLCASSFDRNQPQHFGDGTRLSIL.

V and J are TRBV27 and TRBJ2-3; TRBD1 is a possible D gene (6 bases). The CDR3 is 17 amino acids. CDR1 and CDR2 from the germline V gene are MNHEY and SMNVEV (reference sequence). Trimming cost V 0 bases and J 1 base, with 14 bases left between them. CDR3 amino acids: CASSLSMEAGGTDTQYF. The CDR3 DNA is TGTGCCAGCAGTTTATCCATGGAGGCAGGGGGCACAGATACGCAGTATTTT.

The V and J genes are TRBV2 and TRBJ2-3; D is uncertain. CDR1 is SNHLY and CDR2 is FYNNEI in the germline V gene. Trimming shortened V by 1 base and J by 4 bases, and 6 bases separated the two germline ends. CDR3 length: 13 residues. The CDR3 sequence: CASSEDRSDTQYF. The DNA of the CDR3 is TGTGCCAGCAGTGAAGACCGATCAGATACGCAGTATTTT.

The rearrangement links TRBV5-1 to TRBJ2-2; TRBD1 agrees at 8 bases. Trimming took 4 bases from V and 1 from J; bases not matched to a gene: 6. This CDR3 is built from 16 residues. CDR1 SGHRS and CDR2 YFSETQ come from the germline V gene. The CDR3: CASSVSQGENTGELFF. As DNA, the CDR3 is TGCGCCAGCAGCGTATCACAGGGGGAGAACACCGGGGAGCTGTTTTTT.

The chain has TRBV4-2 and TRBJ1-4, with D unclear. Germline CDR1 and CDR2: LGHNA and YNFKEQ. Trimming cost V 0 bases and J 14 bases, with 10 bases left between them. The CDR3 extends over 12 amino acids. CDR3 in DNA: TGTGCCAGCAGCCAAGAGACCGAGGATCTGTTTTTT. Its protein is CASSQETEDLFF.